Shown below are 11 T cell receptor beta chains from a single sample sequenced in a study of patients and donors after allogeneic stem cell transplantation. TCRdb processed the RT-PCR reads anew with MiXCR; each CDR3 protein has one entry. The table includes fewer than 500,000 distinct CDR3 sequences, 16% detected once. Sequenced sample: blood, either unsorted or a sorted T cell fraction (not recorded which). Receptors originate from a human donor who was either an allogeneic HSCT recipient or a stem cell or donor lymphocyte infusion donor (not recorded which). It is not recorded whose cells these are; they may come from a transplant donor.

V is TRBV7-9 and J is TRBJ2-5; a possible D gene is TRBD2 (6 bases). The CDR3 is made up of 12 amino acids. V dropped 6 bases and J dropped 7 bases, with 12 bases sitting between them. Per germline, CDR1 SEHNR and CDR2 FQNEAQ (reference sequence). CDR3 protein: CASRPTGVTQYF. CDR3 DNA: TGTGCCAGCAGACCGACGGGGGTGACCCAGTACTTC.

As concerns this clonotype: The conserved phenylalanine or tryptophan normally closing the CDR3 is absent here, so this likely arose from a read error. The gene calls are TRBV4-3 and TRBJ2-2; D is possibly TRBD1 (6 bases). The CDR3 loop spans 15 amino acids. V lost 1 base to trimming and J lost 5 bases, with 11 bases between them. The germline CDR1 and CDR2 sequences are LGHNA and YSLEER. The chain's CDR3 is CASSQATGWTGELFL. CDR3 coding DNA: TGCGCCAGCAGCCAAGCGACAGGTTGGACCGGGGAGCTGTTTCTT.

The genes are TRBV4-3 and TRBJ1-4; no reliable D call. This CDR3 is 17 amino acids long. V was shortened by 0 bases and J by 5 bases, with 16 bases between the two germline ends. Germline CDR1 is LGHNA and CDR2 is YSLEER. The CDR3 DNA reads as TGCGCCAGCAGCCAAGACCGGGCCGGTAAATCAAATGAAAAACTGTTTTTT. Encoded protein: CASSQDRAGKSNEKLFF.

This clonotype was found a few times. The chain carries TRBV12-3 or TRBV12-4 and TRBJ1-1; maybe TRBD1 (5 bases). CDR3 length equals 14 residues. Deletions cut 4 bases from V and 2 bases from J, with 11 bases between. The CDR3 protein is CASSSGARNTEAFF. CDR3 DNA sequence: TGTGCCAGCAGTTCTGGGGCCAGAAACACTGAAGCTTTCTTT.

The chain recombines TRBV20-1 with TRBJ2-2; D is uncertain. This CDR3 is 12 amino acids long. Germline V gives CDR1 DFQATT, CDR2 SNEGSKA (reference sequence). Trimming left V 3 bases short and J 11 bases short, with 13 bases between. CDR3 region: CSASFGPFELFF. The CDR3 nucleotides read TGCAGTGCTAGTTTCGGTCCTTTCGAGCTGTTTTTT.

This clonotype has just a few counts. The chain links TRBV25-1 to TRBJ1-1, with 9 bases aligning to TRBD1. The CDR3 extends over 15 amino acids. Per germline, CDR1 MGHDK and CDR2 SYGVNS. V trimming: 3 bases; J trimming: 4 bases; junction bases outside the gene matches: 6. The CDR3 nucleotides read TGTGCCAGCAGTGACTTGGGACAGGGCCCCACTGAAGCTTTCTTT. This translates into CASSDLGQGPTEAFF.

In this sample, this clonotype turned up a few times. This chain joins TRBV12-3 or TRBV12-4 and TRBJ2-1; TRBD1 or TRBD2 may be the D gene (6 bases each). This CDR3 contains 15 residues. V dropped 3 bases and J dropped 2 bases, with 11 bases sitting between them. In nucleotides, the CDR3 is TGTGCCAGCAGTTTTGAGGGGGGACCCTACAATGAGCAGTTCTTC. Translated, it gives CASSFEGGPYNEQFF.

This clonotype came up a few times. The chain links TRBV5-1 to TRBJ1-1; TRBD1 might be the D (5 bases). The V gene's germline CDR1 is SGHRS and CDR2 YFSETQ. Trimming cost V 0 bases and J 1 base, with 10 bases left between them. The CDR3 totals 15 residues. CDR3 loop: CASSLEGTENTEAFF. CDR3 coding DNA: TGCGCCAGCAGCTTGGAGGGGACGGAGAACACTGAAGCTTTCTTT.

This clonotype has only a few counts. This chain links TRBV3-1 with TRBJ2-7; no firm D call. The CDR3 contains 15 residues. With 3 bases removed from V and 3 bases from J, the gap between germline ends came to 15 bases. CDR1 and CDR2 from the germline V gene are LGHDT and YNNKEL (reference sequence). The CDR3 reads CASSHRSGVGYEQYF. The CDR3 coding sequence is TGTGCCAGCAGCCACCGTTCTGGGGTTGGCTACGAGCAGTACTTC.

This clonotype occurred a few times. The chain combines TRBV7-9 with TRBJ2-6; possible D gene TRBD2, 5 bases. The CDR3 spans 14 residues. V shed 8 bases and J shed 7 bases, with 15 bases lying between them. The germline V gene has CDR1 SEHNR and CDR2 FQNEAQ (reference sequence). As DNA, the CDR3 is TGTGCCAGCGGGAGAAGGGTAGGAGCCAACGTCCTGACTTTC. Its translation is CASGRRVGANVLTF.

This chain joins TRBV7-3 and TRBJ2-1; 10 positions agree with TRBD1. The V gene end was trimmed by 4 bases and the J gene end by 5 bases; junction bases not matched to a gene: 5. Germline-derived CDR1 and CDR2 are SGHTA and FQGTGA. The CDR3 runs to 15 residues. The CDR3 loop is CASSSGQGGHNEQFF. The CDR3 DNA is TGTGCCAGCAGCTCCGGACAGGGGGGCCACAATGAGCAGTTCTTC.